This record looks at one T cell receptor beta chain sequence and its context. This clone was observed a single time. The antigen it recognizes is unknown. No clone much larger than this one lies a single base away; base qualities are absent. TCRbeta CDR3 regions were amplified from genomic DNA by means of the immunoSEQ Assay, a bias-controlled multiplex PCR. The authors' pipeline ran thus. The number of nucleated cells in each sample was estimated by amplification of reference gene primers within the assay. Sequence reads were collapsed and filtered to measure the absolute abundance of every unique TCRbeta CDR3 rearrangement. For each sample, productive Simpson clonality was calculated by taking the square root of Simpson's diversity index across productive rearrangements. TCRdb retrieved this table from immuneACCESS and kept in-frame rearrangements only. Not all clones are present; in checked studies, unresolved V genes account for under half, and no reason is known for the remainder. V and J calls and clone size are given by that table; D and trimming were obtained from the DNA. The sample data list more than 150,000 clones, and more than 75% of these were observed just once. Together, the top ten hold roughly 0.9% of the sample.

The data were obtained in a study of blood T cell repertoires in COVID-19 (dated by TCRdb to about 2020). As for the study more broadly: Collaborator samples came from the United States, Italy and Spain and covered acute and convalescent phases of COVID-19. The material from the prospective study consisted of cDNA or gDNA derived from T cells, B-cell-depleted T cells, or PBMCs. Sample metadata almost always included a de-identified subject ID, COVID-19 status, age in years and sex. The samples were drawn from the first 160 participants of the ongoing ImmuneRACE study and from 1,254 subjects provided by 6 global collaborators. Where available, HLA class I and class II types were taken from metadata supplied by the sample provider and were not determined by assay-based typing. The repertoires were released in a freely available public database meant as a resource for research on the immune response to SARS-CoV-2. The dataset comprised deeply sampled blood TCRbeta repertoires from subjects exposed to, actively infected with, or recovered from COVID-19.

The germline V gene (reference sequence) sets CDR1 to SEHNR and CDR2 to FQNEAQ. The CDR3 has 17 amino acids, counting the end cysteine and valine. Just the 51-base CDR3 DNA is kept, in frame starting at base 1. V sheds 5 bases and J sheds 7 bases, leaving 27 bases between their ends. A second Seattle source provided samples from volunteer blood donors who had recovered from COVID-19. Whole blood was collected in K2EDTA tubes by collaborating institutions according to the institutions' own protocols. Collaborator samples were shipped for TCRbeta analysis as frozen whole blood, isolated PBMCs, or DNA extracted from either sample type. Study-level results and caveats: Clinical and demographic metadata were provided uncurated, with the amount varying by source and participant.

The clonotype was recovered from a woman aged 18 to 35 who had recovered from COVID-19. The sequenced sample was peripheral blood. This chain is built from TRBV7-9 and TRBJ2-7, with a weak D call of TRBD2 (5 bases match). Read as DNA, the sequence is TGTGCCAGCAGCCCCCAGGACTTCTCACCCTACCCGGAAGAGCAGTACGTC. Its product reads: CASSPQDFSPYPEEQYV.